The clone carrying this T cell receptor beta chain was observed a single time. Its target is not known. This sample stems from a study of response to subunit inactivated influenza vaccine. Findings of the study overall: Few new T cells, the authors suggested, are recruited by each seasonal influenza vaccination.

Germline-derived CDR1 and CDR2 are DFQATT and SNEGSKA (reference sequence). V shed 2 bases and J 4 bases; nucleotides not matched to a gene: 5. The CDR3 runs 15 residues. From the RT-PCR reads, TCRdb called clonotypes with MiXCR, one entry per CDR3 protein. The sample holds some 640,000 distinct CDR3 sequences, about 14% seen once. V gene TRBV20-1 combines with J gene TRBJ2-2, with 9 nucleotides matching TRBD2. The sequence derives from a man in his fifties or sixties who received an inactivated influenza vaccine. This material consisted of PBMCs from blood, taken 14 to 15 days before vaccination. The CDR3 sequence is CSARIERGVTGELFF. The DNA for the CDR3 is TGCAGTGCTAGAATCGAGCGGGGGGTCACCGGGGAGCTGTTTTTT.